The 4 T cell receptor beta chains below were found in one sample sequenced in a study of read filtering for tumor transcriptome and immune sequencing. The library was built from 400 ng RNA with molecular barcoded adaptors for alpha/delta and beta/gamma chains. TCRdb re-analysed the reads in MiXCR, keeping a single row per CDR3 protein. Altogether over 45,000 distinct CDR3 sequences are present, 20% to 25% being singletons, with the ten largest covering 17%. Material for sequencing was a population of CD138-negative cells sorted from bone marrow. The receptors were gathered from a donor aged 40 or older with multiple myeloma.

In the case of this clonotype: Just one base apart from a much larger clone, this may be a read error. The chain uses TRBV30 and TRBJ2-6, with a tentative D call TRBD1 (6 bases). The CDR3 length is 16 residues. Deletions cut 0 bases from V and 1 base from J, with 10 bases between. CDR1 and CDR2 (germline): GTSNPN, SVGIG (reference sequence). The CDR3 loop is CAWSVPTGSGANVLTF. In DNA, the CDR3 is TGTGCCTGGAGTGTCCCCACAGGGTCTGGGGCCAACGTCCTGACTTTC. The full variable domain, with the rest looked up from reference TRBV30 and TRBJ2-6, is SQTIHQWPATLVQPVGSPLSLECTVEGTSNPNLYWYRQAAGRGLQLLFYSVGIGQISSEVPQNLSASRPQDRQFILSSKKLLLSDSGFYLCAWSVPTGSGANVLTFGAGSRLTVL.

In its sample, this clonotype was seen a few times. V is TRBV2 and J is TRBJ2-1; no definite D call. This CDR3 is built from 14 residues. Germline loops: CDR1 SNHLY, CDR2 FYNNEI. Trimming removed 5 bases at V and 0 bases at J, with 8 bases between. CDR3 sequence: CASSQRSSYNEQFF. CDR3 bases: TGTGCCAGCAGTCAAAGGAGCTCCTACAATGAGCAGTTCTTC.

This clonotype has at least ten counts. V is TRBV7-8 and J is TRBJ2-7, with D unclear. The CDR3 spans 15 residues. V was shortened by 1 base and J by 2 bases, with 12 bases between the two germline ends. Germline V gives CDR1 SGHVS, CDR2 FQNEAQ. DNA for the CDR3: TGTGCCAGCAGCTTAGGAACCCTAAACACCTACGAGCAGTACTTC. Translation gives CASSLGTLNTYEQYF.

In this sample, this clonotype turned up a few times. Possible read error: a much larger clone is one base away. The rearrangement joins TRBV19 to TRBJ2-1; either TRBD1 or TRBD2 may supply D (5 bases each). Germline loops: CDR1 LNHDA, CDR2 SQIVND (reference sequence). This CDR3 is built from 13 residues. The CDR3 sequence is CASSTQGRGEQLF. The CDR3 DNA follows: TGTGCCAGTAGTACCCAGGGTCGGGGTGAGCAGCTCTTC.